The present entry profiles one TCR beta chain with its context. Its specificity is unknown. The entry originates in a study of vaccination and CD4 T cells after COVID-19. Study context: Ranging from 14 to 241, the interval between dose two and post-vaccine sampling had a median of 72 days. A CEFX pool, an HIV-1 Nef pool, or else no peptide went into the control cultures.

The Oncomine TCR Beta short-read assay was applied to DNA of cultured CD4+ T cells. TCRdb fed the PCR reads into MiXCR, producing one record per CDR3 protein. The sample carries about 23,000 distinct CDR3 sequences, about 40% recorded once. Described time point: late sampling 161 to 241 days after vaccination in a few convalescent patients. Treatment described: roughly 10-day PBMC culture with coronavirus spike peptide pools or control peptides (ViraFEST assay). ViraFEST used peptide pools to expand antigen-specific T cells before TCR sequencing. Per-well cultures of millions of PBMCs received 8 to 10 IU/ml IL-2 and about 10 ug/ml peptide pools. The sequence derives from a human donor who had recovered from COVID-19. The sequences come from CD4+ T cells from blood, cultured in vitro, collected about 7 months after SARS-CoV-2 vaccination.

The CDR3, as DNA: TGTGCCAGCAGCTGGACAGAGCTAGGTGGCTACACCTTC. Translating it yields CASSWTELGGYTF. The genes are TRBV7-9 and TRBJ1-2, with D perhaps matching TRBD1 (6 bases). Per the germline V gene, CDR1 is SEHNR and CDR2 is FQNEAQ (reference sequence). The V end was cut by 4 bases, the J end by 7 bases, with 13 bases between. The CDR3 length is 13 residues.